This entry lists 8 T cell receptor beta chains sequenced from one sample in a study of blood T cell repertoires in COVID-19. Here immunoSEQ multiplex PCR was the method, and the copy in TCRdb shows in-frame clones only, minus some. This repertoire shows under 300,000 clones, about four fifths found once; its top ten account for approximately 9%. Sequencing was done on a sample of peripheral blood. These receptors came from a woman in her forties or fifties who had recovered from COVID-19.

This chain uses TRBV6-5 with TRBJ2-7; 11 bases align to TRBD1. Germline V gives CDR1 MNHEY, CDR2 SVGAGI. V lost 2 bases to trimming and J lost 3 bases; unmatched junction nucleotides: 6. The CDR3 is 16 amino acids. CDR3 amino acids: CASSYRTGQGGYEQYF. The CDR3 bases are TGTGCCAGCAGTTACCGAACGGGACAGGGGGGCTACGAGCAGTACTTC.

The chain couples TRBV5-4 to TRBJ2-5; 9 nucleotides line up with TRBD2. Trimming removed 4 bases from V and 5 bases from J; junction bases left unmatched: 6. The CDR3 length is 14 residues. CDR1 and CDR2 (germline): SGHNT, YYREEE (reference sequence). This CDR3 reads CASSPGSGGETQYF. The DNA of the CDR3 is TGTGCCAGCAGCCCCGGGAGCGGGGGGGAGACCCAGTACTTC. The whole variable domain, remainder taken from reference TRBV5-4 and TRBJ2-5, is ETGVTQSPTHLIKTRGQQVTLRCSSQSGHNTVSWYQQALGQGPQFIFQYYREEENGRGNFPPRFSGLQFPNYSSELNVNALELDDSALYLCASSPGSGGETQYFGPGTRLLVL.

The V call is TRBV5-1, the J call TRBJ2-5, with TRBD2 as a possible D gene (5 bases). V lost 4 bases and J 2 bases, leaving 9 bases between the germline ends. Germline V gene lookup returns CDR1 SGHRS and CDR2 YFSETQ. The CDR3 totals 13 residues. This CDR3 reads CASSIGVQETQYF. CDR3 DNA: TGCGCCAGCAGCATCGGGGTGCAAGAGACCCAGTACTTC.

J is TRBJ2-1 and V is TRBV27; TRBD2 matches at 8 bases. This CDR3 spans 14 amino acids. Germline V gives CDR1 MNHEY, CDR2 SMNVEV (reference sequence). V lost 2 bases and J lost 6; bases outside the gene matches: 3. CDR3 residues: CASSLPGGLNEQFF. In DNA, the CDR3 is TGTGCCAGCAGTTTACCGGGAGGGCTCAATGAGCAGTTCTTC.

This clone appeared many times. The chain recombines TRBV27 with TRBJ2-7, with 11 nucleotides matching TRBD2. Germline assignment: CDR1 MNHEY and CDR2 SMNVEV (reference sequence). The CDR3 totals 15 residues. J lost 5 bases, V lost 4 bases, and 7 bases had no gene match. This chain's CDR3 is CASSSTSGRSHEQYF. The CDR3 DNA reads TGTGCCAGCAGTTCCACTAGCGGGAGATCCCACGAGCAGTACTTC.

The chain has TRBV28 and TRBJ1-3; 9 bases agree with TRBD1. Germline V gives CDR1 MDHEN, CDR2 SYDVKM. J gave up 2 bases and V 7 bases, and 12 bases lay outside the gene matches. There are 17 residues in the CDR3. The CDR3 nucleotides read TGTGCCAGCATCCCAGGTGGGACAGGGAGTGCTGGAAACACCATATATTTT. This codes for CASIPGGTGSAGNTIYF.

The chain joins TRBV19 to TRBJ2-1, with 12 bases lining up with TRBD2. V lost 5 bases, J lost 0 bases, and 8 bases stayed unmatched. This CDR3 contains 18 residues. Looked up from germline, CDR1 is LNHDA and CDR2 is SQIVND (reference sequence). The CDR3 DNA is TGTGCCAGTAGTTTCCGGACTAGCGGGATCAGCTCCTACAATGAGCAGTTCTTC. It codes for CASSFRTSGISSYNEQFF.

This chain joins TRBV29-1 and TRBJ1-1; 10 bases are shared with TRBD1. The CDR3 spans 13 residues. Unmatched junction bases numbered 4, after V lost 3 bases and J lost 6 bases. CDR1 SQVTM and CDR2 ANQGSEA come from the germline V gene. DNA of the CDR3: TGCAGCGTTGACCGACAGGGGGCGGCTGAAGCTTTCTTT. As protein: CSVDRQGAAEAFF.